What follows are 5 T cell receptor beta chains derived from one specimen sequenced in a study of blood T cell repertoires in COVID-19. TCRdb's table, derived via immunoSEQ multiplex PCR, lists solely in-frame clones and lacks some. Altogether about 380,000 clones are present, 85% being singletons, with the ten largest covering under 4%. What was sequenced was peripheral blood. These receptors originate from a woman aged 18-35 years with acute or convalescent COVID-19.

The chain combines TRBV30 with TRBJ1-4, with D uncertain. CDR1 is GTSNPN and CDR2 is SVGIG in the germline V gene (reference sequence). This CDR3 spans 14 amino acids. V lost 0 bases and J lost 10, with 15 bases in between. Here the CDR3 DNA reads TGTGCCTGGAGTGTATTAACGTCGGGAGGAAAACTGTTTTTT. It is translated as CAWSVLTSGGKLFF.

The J gene is TRBJ1-1, the V gene TRBV3-1 (or the pseudogene TRBV3-2); D possibly corresponds to TRBD1 (6 bases). The germline gives CDR1 LGHDT, CDR2 YNNKEL (reference sequence). The CDR3 loop spans 14 amino acids. V shed 6 bases and J shed 5 bases, with 16 bases lying between them. CDR3 region: CASSLTGTSTEAFF. The CDR3 DNA reads as TGTGCCAGCAGTCTAACCGGGACATCAACTGAAGCTTTCTTT.

The rearrangement links TRBV19 to TRBJ2-5; TRBD1 aligns across 7 bases. Germline loops: CDR1 LNHDA, CDR2 SQIVND (reference sequence). V was pared by 5 bases and J by 2 bases, with 2 bases of the junction left unmatched. This CDR3 has 13 amino acids. The CDR3: CASSGTAQETQYF. The CDR3 nucleotides read TGTGCCAGTAGTGGGACAGCACAAGAGACCCAGTACTTC.

V and J are TRBV28 and TRBJ1-1; tentative D call: TRBD1 (6 bases). The V end was cut by 2 bases, the J end by 4 bases, with 14 bases between. CDR1 is MDHEN, CDR2 SYDVKM, per germline. This CDR3 region has 15 residues. In DNA form, the CDR3 reads TGTGCCAGCAGTTTAGGGGGGGGCGTCGGCACTGAAGCTTTCTTT. This translates into CASSLGGGVGTEAFF.

The V gene is TRBV9, the J gene TRBJ2-7; the match to TRBD2 covers 10 bases. After removal of 7 bases from V and 1 base from J, the junction contained 11 bases not matched to a gene. Germline loops: CDR1 SGDLS, CDR2 YYNGEE. This CDR3 is 16 amino acids long. The CDR3 nucleotides are TGTGCCAGCGGGAGGGGGCAGCGGGAGGGTTCCTACGAGCAGTACTTC. It yields the protein CASGRGQREGSYEQYF.